One and the same sample provided the 5 T cell receptor beta chains below, sequenced in a study of blood T cell repertoires in COVID-19. Only in-frame clones appear in the TCRdb table, and some are missing; sequencing was by immunoSEQ multiplex PCR. The sample records about 120,000 clones, about 88% being singletons. The sequencing input was peripheral blood. Every receptor here comes from a woman aged 45 to 65 with acute or convalescent COVID-19.

The V gene is TRBV5-1, the J gene TRBJ2-2; D is possibly TRBD2 (5 bases). Germline loops: CDR1 SGHRS, CDR2 YFSETQ. The CDR3 sequence is 14 residues long. The germline V and J ends were trimmed by 4 bases and 4 bases, with 11 bases remaining between them. CDR3 residues: CASSETITTGELFF. In nucleotides, the CDR3 is TGCGCCAGCAGCGAGACTATTACCACCGGGGAGCTGTTTTTT.

The chain uses TRBV5-1 and TRBJ2-2, with 8 bases lining up with TRBD2. The CDR3 sequence is 16 residues long. Per the germline V gene, CDR1 is SGHRS and CDR2 is YFSETQ. The ends lost 3 bases at V and 7 bases at J; junction bases unmatched: 11. CDR3 nucleotide sequence: TGCGCCAGCAGCTCCGCGGGCGGGAGGTCTGGCGGGGAGCTGTTTTTT. Amino acid sequence: CASSSAGGRSGGELFF.

V and J are TRBV12-3 or TRBV12-4 and TRBJ1-6; D is unresolved. V was clipped by 6 bases and J by 12 bases, with 9 bases between them. The CDR3 length is 11 residues. The CDR3 sequence is CASSSGEPLHF. DNA of the CDR3: TGTGCCAGCAGCTCCGGTGAACCCCTCCACTTT.

This clone occurred once. The CDR3 DNA reads as TGCGCCAGCAGTCCCGGGACAGGGACTGGACCCCTCCACTTT. Its translation is CASSPGTGTGPLHF. The chain is built from TRBV5-1 and TRBJ1-6; 9 bases are a match to TRBD1. The length of the CDR3 is 14 residues. CDR1 is SGHRS and CDR2 is YFSETQ in the germline V gene. V gave up 5 bases and J gave up 12 bases; unmatched junction bases: 9. The full variable domain, in which reference TRBV5-1 and TRBJ1-6 provide the parts outside the CDR3, is KAGVTQTPRYLIKTRGQQVTLSCSPISGHRSVSWYQQTPGQGLQFLFEYFSETQRNKGNFPGRFSGRQFSNSRSEMNVSTLELGDSALYLCASSPGTGTGPLHFGNGTRLTVT.

The chain recombines TRBV7-8 with TRBJ1-3, with D perhaps TRBD1 (6 bases). Germline V gene lookup returns CDR1 SGHVS and CDR2 FQNEAQ. This CDR3 contains 13 residues. V was clipped by 11 bases and J by 2 bases, with 13 bases between them. CDR3 loop: CACNTGTGNTIYF. The CDR3 coding sequence is TGTGCCTGTAACACAGGGACTGGAAACACCATATATTTT.